This T cell receptor (beta chain) originates from a study of response to subunit inactivated influenza vaccine. Only a few counts were recorded for this clonotype. TCRdb fed the RT-PCR reads into MiXCR, producing one record per CDR3 protein. Of some 800,000 distinct CDR3 sequences listed, approximately 22% were seen once; the top ten hold 10%. V lost 0 bases to trimming and J lost 2 bases; unmatched junction nucleotides: 13. The CDR3 extends over 20 amino acids. Germline lookup yields CDR1 LGHNA and CDR2 YSLEER. The source material was PBMCs from blood, sampled around 5 days after vaccination. This TCR came from a man in his forties or fifties who received an inactivated influenza vaccine. This rearrangement joins TRBV4-3 to TRBJ2-7; 13 positions match TRBD2. The CDR3 spells CASSQEGYPGTSGIPYEQYF. The CDR3 coding sequence is TGCGCCAGCAGCCAAGAAGGTTATCCGGGGACTAGCGGGATCCCCTACGAGCAGTACTTC.